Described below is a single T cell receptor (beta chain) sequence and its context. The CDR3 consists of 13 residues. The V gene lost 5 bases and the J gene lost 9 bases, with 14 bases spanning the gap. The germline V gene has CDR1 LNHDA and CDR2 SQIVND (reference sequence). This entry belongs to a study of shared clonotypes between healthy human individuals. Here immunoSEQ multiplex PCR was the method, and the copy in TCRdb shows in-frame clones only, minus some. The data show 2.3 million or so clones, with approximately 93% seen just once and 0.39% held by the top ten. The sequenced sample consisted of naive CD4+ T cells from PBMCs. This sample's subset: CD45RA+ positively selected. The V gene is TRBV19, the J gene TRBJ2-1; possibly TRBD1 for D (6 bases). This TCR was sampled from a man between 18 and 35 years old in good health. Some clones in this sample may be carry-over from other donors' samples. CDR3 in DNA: TGTGCCAGTAGTTTTTTCTTAGGGGGTGAGCAGTTCTTC. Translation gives CASSFFLGGEQFF. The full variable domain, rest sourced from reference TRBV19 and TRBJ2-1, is DGGITQSPKYLFRKEGQNVTLSCEQNLNHDAMYWYRQDPGQGLRLIYYSQIVNDFQKGDIAEGYSVSREKKESFPLTVTSAQKNPTAFYLCASSFFLGGEQFFGPGTRLTVL.